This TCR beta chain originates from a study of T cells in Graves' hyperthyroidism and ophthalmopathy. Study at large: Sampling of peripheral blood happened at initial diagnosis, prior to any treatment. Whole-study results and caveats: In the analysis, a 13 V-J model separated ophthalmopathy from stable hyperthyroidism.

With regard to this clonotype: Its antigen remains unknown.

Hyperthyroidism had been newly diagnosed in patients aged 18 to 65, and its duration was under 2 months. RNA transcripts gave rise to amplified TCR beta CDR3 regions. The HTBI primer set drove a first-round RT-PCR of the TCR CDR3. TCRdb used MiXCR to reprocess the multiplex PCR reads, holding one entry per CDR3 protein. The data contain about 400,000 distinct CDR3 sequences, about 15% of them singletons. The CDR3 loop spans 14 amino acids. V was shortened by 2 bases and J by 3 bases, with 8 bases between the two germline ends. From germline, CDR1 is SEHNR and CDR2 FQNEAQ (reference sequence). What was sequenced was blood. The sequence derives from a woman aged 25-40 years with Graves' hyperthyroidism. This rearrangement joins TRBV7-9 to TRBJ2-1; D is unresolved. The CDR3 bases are TGTGCCAGCAGCTTACAGCTGGGCTACAATGAGCAGTTCTTC. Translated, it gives CASSLQLGYNEQFF.